These 5 T cell receptor beta chains originate from one sample sequenced in a study of OX40 agonist ivuxolimab in advanced cancers. Sequencing used immunoSEQ multiplex PCR; TCRdb keeps in-frame clones, though not all of them. The table includes 55,000 to 80,000 clones, around 85% detected once. Material: CD4+ or CD8+ T cells sorted from blood, obtained in a trial of the OX40 agonist ivuxolimab. These receptor sequences come from an adult with an advanced solid tumor such as melanoma, head and neck, liver or kidney cancer.

The CDR3 coding sequence is TGTGCCAGCAGCTCGCGGGACCTTCAGCCCCAGCATTTT. It is translated as CASSSRDLQPQHF. This chain links TRBV7-2 with TRBJ1-5, with a tentative D call TRBD1 (5 bases). Germline CDR1 is SGHTA and CDR2 is FQGNSA. This CDR3 spans 13 amino acids. Trimming took off 4 bases at V and 6 bases at J, with 10 bases between the two ends.

The rearrangement uses TRBV6-1 and TRBJ2-5, with 7 bases fitting TRBD1. The CDR3 runs 20 residues. The germline CDR1 and CDR2 sequences are MNHNS and SASEGT. V gave up 1 base and J gave up 3 bases; unmatched junction bases: 20. The CDR3 coding sequence is TGTGCCAGCAGTGAAGTTTGGGGATTGAACGAAAGGGACAGTAAAGAGACCCAGTACTTC. This codes for CASSEVWGLNERDSKETQYF.

V and J are TRBV2 and TRBJ2-7; D might be TRBD1 (6 bases). Trimming pared 4 bases from V and 1 base from J, leaving 11 bases between. The germline V gene encodes CDR1 SNHLY and CDR2 FYNNEI. This CDR3 is 14 amino acids long. CDR3 in amino acids: CASSGQVLSYEQYF. The CDR3 nucleotides are TGTGCCAGCAGTGGACAGGTATTATCCTACGAGCAGTACTTC. The entire variable domain, with the rest obtained from reference TRBV2 and TRBJ2-7, is as follows: EPEVTQTPSHQVTQMGQEVILRCVPISNHLYFYWYRQILGQKVEFLVSFYNNEISEKSEIFDDQFSVERPDGSNFTLKIRSTKLEDSAMYFCASSGQVLSYEQYFGPGTRLTVT.

V and J are TRBV19 and TRBJ1-5; D perhaps matches TRBD1 (6 bases). Between the trimmed V and J ends, which lost 7 bases and 1 base, there was a span of 14 bases. The CDR3 has 15 residues. Germline V gene sequence: CDR1 LNHDA, CDR2 SQIVND (reference sequence). CDR3 protein: CASIHRGGSNQPQHF. CDR3 bases: TGTGCCAGTATCCACCGTGGGGGCAGCAATCAGCCCCAGCATTTT.

A word on this clone: One end of the junction varies from germline; a read error may be responsible. CDR3 loop: CASSELGGKEIQYF. The DNA of the CDR3 is TGTGCCAGCAGTGAACTCGGGGGGAAGGAGATCCAGTACTTC. The chain joins TRBV2 to TRBJ2-5; 7 positions agree with TRBD2. The germline V gene encodes CDR1 SNHLY and CDR2 FYNNEI. The CDR3 spans 14 residues.